This TCR beta chain comes out of a study of T-cell memory formation after mild COVID-19. Study-level background: TCR clusters were mostly donor specific. Study conclusions and caveats: Confirmation of SARS-CoV-2 specificity was lacking for second-wave clones peaking day 37. For contracting clones, CD4+ ones sat mainly in CM and EM, CD8+ in EMRA.

A remark on this clonotype: Its antigen is not known.

The CDR3 length is 11 residues. CDR1 GTSNPN and CDR2 SVGIG come from the germline V gene (reference sequence). The V end was cut by 5 bases, the J end by 1 base, with 6 bases between. TCRdb itself ran the 5' RACE reads through MiXCR, one entry per CDR3 protein. The sample consists of around 530,000 distinct CDR3 sequences, about 20% of them appearing once. The chain uses TRBV30 and TRBJ2-7, with a possible D match to TRBD2 (6 bases). Specimen: PBMCs or a T cell subset sorted from them (not recorded which). The origin of this receptor is an adult woman who had mild COVID-19 (a few samples of this study predate the infection). Cell type and time point are not known. CDR3 nucleotide sequence: TGTGCCTGGGGGGGGTCCTACGAGCAGTACTTC. Residues: CAWGGSYEQYF.